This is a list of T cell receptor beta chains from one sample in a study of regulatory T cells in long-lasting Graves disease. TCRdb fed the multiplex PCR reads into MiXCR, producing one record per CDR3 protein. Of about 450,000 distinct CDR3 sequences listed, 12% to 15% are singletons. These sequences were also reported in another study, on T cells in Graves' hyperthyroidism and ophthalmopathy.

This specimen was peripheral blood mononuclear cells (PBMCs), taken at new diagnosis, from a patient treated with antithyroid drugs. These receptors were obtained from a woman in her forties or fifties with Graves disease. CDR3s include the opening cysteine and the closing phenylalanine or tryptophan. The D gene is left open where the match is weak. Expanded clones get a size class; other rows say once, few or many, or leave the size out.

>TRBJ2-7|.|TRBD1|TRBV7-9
CASSLGDRRLYEQYF
TGTGCCAGCAGCTTAGGGGACAGACGTCTCTACGAGCAGTACTTC
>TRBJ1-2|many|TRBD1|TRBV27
CASSFTGGVDYGYTF
TGTGCCAGCAGTTTTACAGGGGGCGTAGACTATGGCTACACCTTC
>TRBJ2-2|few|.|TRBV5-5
CASSARQGGDTGELFF
TGTGCCAGCAGCGCTAGACAGGGAGGGGACACCGGGGAGCTGTTTTTT
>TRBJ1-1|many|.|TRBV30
CAWSGQGVTEAFF
TGTGCCTGGAGTGGGCAAGGGGTCACTGAAGCTTTCTTT
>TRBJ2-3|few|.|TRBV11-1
CASSLVSPSWTRSRTDTQYF
TGTGCCAGCAGCTTAGTTTCTCCTAGTTGGACGCGGTCTCGCACAGATACGCAGTATTTT
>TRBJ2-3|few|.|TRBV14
CASSQDRRASTDTQYF
TGTGCCAGCAGCCAAGATCGGCGGGCGAGCACAGATACGCAGTATTTT
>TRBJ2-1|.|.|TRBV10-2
CASSESEGPPYNEQFF
TGCGCCAGCAGTGAGTCGGAGGGGCCTCCCTACAATGAGCAGTTCTTC
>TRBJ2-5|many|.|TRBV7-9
CASSLLQRHQETQYF
TGTGCCAGCAGCTTGCTTCAGCGGCACCAAGAGACCCAGTACTTC
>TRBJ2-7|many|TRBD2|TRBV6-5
CASSYGLAGGAYEQYF
TGTGCCAGCAGTTATGGACTAGCGGGTGGGGCCTACGAGCAGTACTTC
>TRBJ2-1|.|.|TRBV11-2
CASSPDGRSYERYF
TGTGCCAGCAGCCCGGATGGACGCTCCTACGAGCGGTACTTC
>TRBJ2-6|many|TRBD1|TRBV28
CASMAGGEAGANVLTF
TGTGCCAGCATGGCAGGGGGAGAGGCTGGGGCCAACGTCCTGACTTTC
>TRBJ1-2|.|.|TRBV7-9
CASSLEIGSGYGYTF
TGTGCCAGCAGCTTAGAGATAGGCTCGGGCTATGGCTACACCTTC
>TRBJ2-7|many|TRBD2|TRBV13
CASSFSTSGQLSYEQYF
TGTGCCAGCAGCTTCTCGACTAGCGGTCAACTTTCATACGAGCAGTACTTC
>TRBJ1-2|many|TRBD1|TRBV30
CAFTTGGYGYTF
TGTGCCTTTACAACAGGGGGCTATGGCTACACCTTC
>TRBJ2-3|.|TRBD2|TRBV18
CASSPPIVLRREARTDTQYF
TGTGCCAGCTCACCCCCCATCGTTCTAAGGCGGGAGGCCCGCACAGATACGCAGTATTTT
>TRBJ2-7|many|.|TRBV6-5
CASSYSTTGSYEQYF
TGTGCCAGCAGTTACTCGACAACAGGTTCCTACGAGCAGTACTTC
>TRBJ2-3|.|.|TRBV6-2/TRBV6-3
CASRPGPVTDTQYF
TGTGCCAGCAGACCTGGGCCTGTCACAGATACGCAGTATTTT
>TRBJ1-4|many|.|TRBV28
CASRNTDYNEKLFF
TGTGCCAGCAGGAACACAGATTATAATGAAAAACTGTTTTTT
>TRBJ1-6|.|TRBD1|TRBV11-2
CASSLGTGWNSPLHF
TGTGCCAGCAGCCTAGGGACAGGTTGGAATTCACCCCTCCACTTT
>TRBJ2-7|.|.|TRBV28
CASSTPGLNYEQYF
TGTGCCAGCAGTACTCCGGGCCTCAACTACGAGCAGTACTTC
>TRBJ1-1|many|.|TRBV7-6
CASSLAGTLVRALNTEAFF
TGTGCCAGCAGCTTAGCGGGGACCCTGGTGAGGGCTTTGAACACTGAAGCTTTCTTT
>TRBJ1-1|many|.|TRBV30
CAWRWSGDTEAFF
TGTGCCTGGAGGTGGTCGGGGGACACTGAAGCTTTCTTT
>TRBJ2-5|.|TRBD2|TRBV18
CASSPPKGTSGAQETQYF
TGTGCCAGCTCACCACCGAAGGGGACTAGCGGGGCGCAAGAGACCCAGTACTTC
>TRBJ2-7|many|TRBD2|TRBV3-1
CASSQASSGTTYEQYF
TGTGCCAGCAGCCAGGCCTCTAGCGGGACCACCTACGAGCAGTACTTC
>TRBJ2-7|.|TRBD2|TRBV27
CASSPGGEWYYEQYF
TGTGCCAGCAGCCCGGGAGGGGAGTGGTACTACGAGCAGTACTTC
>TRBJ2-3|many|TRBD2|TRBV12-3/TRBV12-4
CASRKDSGRADTQYF
TGTGCCAGCAGGAAAGATAGCGGGAGGGCAGATACGCAGTATTTT
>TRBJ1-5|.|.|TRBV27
CASSNPQESNQPQHF
TGTGCCAGCAGTAATCCACAGGAGAGCAATCAGCCCCAGCATTTT
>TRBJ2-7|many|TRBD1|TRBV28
CATRTGGHYEQYF
TGTGCCACCAGAACAGGGGGGCACTACGAGCAGTACTTC
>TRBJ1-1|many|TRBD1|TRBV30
CAWDRVNTEAFF
TGTGCCTGGGACAGGGTGAACACTGAAGCTTTCTTT
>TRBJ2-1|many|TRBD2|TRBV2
CASRGTSGIYNEQFF
TGTGCCAGCAGGGGGACTAGCGGGATCTACAATGAGCAGTTCTTC
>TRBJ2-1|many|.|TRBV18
CASSPDSHEQFF
TGTGCCAGCTCACCGGATAGCCATGAGCAGTTCTTC
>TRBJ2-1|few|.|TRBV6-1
CASFASLYNEQFF
TGTGCCAGCTTCGCTAGCCTCTACAATGAGCAGTTCTTC
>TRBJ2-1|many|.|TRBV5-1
CASSLSSTSAEQFF
TGCGCCAGCAGCTTGTCCTCGACTAGTGCGGAGCAGTTCTTC